These T cell receptor beta chains were read from a single sample in a study of identical twins. TCRdb analysed the 5' RACE reads with MiXCR anew, one entry per CDR3 protein. The data hold 1.5 million to 2 million distinct CDR3 sequences, with more than 30% observed a single time. The specimen sequenced was cord blood. The receptors originated from a newborn girl in good health. CDR3s include the opening cysteine and the closing phenylalanine or tryptophan. The D gene is left open where the match is weak. Rows may omit the clone size; those that give it use once, few, many or a size class.

j_gene,v_gene,abundance,d_gene,CDR3nt,CDR3aa
TRBJ2-7,TRBV29-1,many,-,TGCAGCGTTGCCCAGGACCCTACTGAGGAGCAGTACTTC,CSVAQDPTEEQYF
TRBJ2-3,TRBV3-1,few,TRBD2,TGTGCCTCGGCCTCTAGCGGGAGAGGAACAGATACGCAGTATTTT,CASASSGRGTDTQYF
TRBJ2-3,TRBV29-1,many,-,TGCAGCGTTGTCCCCTCGAATACGCAGTATTTT,CSVVPSNTQYF
TRBJ2-3,TRBV27,-,-,TGTGCCAGCAGTTTGGGGCCTGAGCGGAGCACAGATACGCAGTATTTT,CASSLGPERSTDTQYF
TRBJ1-1,TRBV5-1,few,-,TGCGCCAGCAGCTCCCGAGGGGGGTACACTGAAGCTTTCTTT,CASSSRGGYTEAFF
TRBJ1-1,TRBV9,few,-,TGTGCCAGCAGCGTACGGGGGGACGGCACTGAAGCTTTCTTT,CASSVRGDGTEAFF
TRBJ2-3,TRBV6-2/TRBV6-3,-,TRBD2,TGTGCCAGCAGATTGGGGGGACTAGTCACAGATACGCAGTATTTT,CASRLGGLVTDTQYF
TRBJ2-2,TRBV6-6,-,TRBD1,TGTGCCAGCAGTTGGGACAGGGAAGGCACCGGGGAGCTGTTTTTT,CASSWDREGTGELFF
TRBJ2-1,TRBV20-1,many,TRBD2,TGCAGTGCTAGAGATTTAGGGGCTAGCGGGCTTTACAATGAGCAGTTCTTC,CSARDLGASGLYNEQFF
TRBJ2-1,TRBV28,-,TRBD1,TGTGCCAGCAGTCCAATCGGACAGGGCTCCTACAATGAGCAGTTCTTC,CASSPIGQGSYNEQFF
TRBJ2-1,TRBV5-1,few,-,TGCGCCAGCATTTTACGGGGCGAGCCCTCCTACAATGAGCAGTTCTTC,CASILRGEPSYNEQFF
TRBJ2-5,TRBV4-2,-,TRBD2,TGTGCCAGCAGCCACCTCCTAGCGGGAGAGACCCAGTACTTC,CASSHLLAGETQYF
TRBJ2-7,TRBV16,-,TRBD1,TGTGCCAGCAGCCAAGAAACCCCGGGACAGGGGGCGTACGAGCAGTACTTC,CASSQETPGQGAYEQYF
TRBJ2-4,TRBV15,-,TRBD1,TGTGCCACCAGCAGAGAAGTTCTCCGGGACAGAAAAAACATTCAGTACTTC,CATSREVLRDRKNIQYF
TRBJ2-7,TRBV10-3,-,TRBD2,TGTGCCATCCGCCAAACTAGCGGGAGTTACAATGAGCAGTACTTC,CAIRQTSGSYNEQYF
TRBJ2-7,TRBV3-1,few,-,TGTGCCAGCAGCCAAGAGGCAATGTACCACGAGCAGTACTTC,CASSQEAMYHEQYF